This T cell receptor (beta chain) is from a study of shared clonotypes between healthy human individuals. Profiled with immunoSEQ multiplex PCR; TCRdb holds only in-frame clones, not every one. Altogether 2,500,000 or so clones are present, 90% to 95% being singletons, with the ten largest covering about 0.38%. Germline CDR1 reads MDHEN; CDR2 reads SYDVKM. The CDR3 is made up of 15 amino acids. Trimming cost V 7 bases and J 9 bases, with 22 bases left between them. The receptor comes from a young man in good health. Some clones in this sample may be carry-over from other donors' samples. The rearrangement links TRBV28 to TRBJ2-1; either TRBD1 or TRBD2 may fit D (6 bases each). The specimen was naive CD4+ T cells from PBMCs. The subset is: CD45RA+ positively selected. DNA of the CDR3: TGTGCCAGCACCTTGACTACCCGGGGGCTTGGTGAGCAGTTCTTC. Protein sequence: CASTLTTRGLGEQFF.